This entry lists 29 T cell receptor beta chains sequenced from one sample in a study of identical twins (dated by TCRdb to about 2016). Libraries were prepared through 5' RACE. For sequencing, an Illumina HiSeq 2000 was employed. The public reads were run again by TCRdb, first through fastp at Q25 and then through MiXCR, and only productive beta chains were kept. Under each unique CDR3 protein, matching rows form one entry showing the most common genes and DNA. The sample has 300,000 to 400,000 distinct CDR3 sequences on record, approximately 10% of them singletons. The top ten clones comprise approximately 9.3% of the sample. Sequencing was performed on naive T cells sorted from blood. What this sample's cell subset or site label stands for: cells isolated with a human naive T-cell isolation kit. Every receptor here comes from a woman aged 45-65 years in good health.

Many counts were recorded for this clonotype. The chain recombines TRBV12-3 or TRBV12-4 with TRBJ2-5, with 12 bases aligning to TRBD1. The trim removed 5 bases at V and 5 bases at J, leaving 6 bases unmatched. This CDR3 comprises 15 residues. In nucleotides, the CDR3 is TGTGCCAGCAGTCCGGGGACAGGGGGCGCGGAGACCCAGTACTTC. This sequence encodes CASSPGTGGAETQYF.

With regard to this clonotype: With a much larger clone just one base away, this may be a read error. The conserved closing phenylalanine or tryptophan is absent in this CDR3, likely reflecting a read error. The chain has TRBV14 and TRBJ2-3; TRBD2 agrees at 12 bases. The germline V gene encodes CDR1 SGHDN and CDR2 FVKESK. This CDR3 spans 16 amino acids. Trimming at V came to 3 bases and at J to 5 bases, leaving 6 bases not matched to a gene. The DNA for the CDR3 is TGTGCCAGCAGCCATGGACTAGCGGGATGGGGAGATACGCAGTATTCT. Translation: CASSHGLAGWGDTQYS.

The CDR3 here is CASSQALDPDYEQYF. The CDR3 region has the DNA TGTGCCAGCAGCCAAGCCTTGGACCCCGACTACGAGCAGTACTTC. V is TRBV3-1 and J is TRBJ2-7; D remains unclear. V lost 1 base and J 3 bases, leaving 13 bases between the germline ends. The germline V gene has CDR1 LGHDT and CDR2 YNNKEL (reference sequence). The CDR3 has 15 amino acids.

This clonotype has a handful of counts. J is TRBJ2-1 and V is TRBV29-1; D unresolved. CDR3 length: 10 amino acids. Germline V gene sequence: CDR1 SQVTM, CDR2 ANQGSEA. Trimming cost V 5 bases and J 8 bases, with 7 bases left between them. CDR3 coding DNA: TGCAGCGTTACATCTGATGAGCAGTTCTTC. This translates into CSVTSDEQFF.

This clonotype was seen a handful of times. The chain links TRBV29-1 to TRBJ2-7; D possibly uses TRBD1 or TRBD2 (5 bases each). The germline gives CDR1 SQVTM, CDR2 ANQGSEA. This CDR3 is 12 amino acids long. The V end lost 7 bases, the J end lost 0 bases, and 10 bases lay between the germline ends. CDR3: CSAGTGSYEQYF. The CDR3 DNA reads as TGCAGCGCCGGGACCGGCTCCTACGAGCAGTACTTC.

This sequence joins TRBV12-3 or TRBV12-4 and TRBJ2-7; tentatively, D is TRBD1 (6 bases). This CDR3 comprises 15 residues. V was shortened by 5 bases and J by 4 bases, with 18 bases between the two germline ends. CDR3 region: CASSLRGRGPYEQYV. The CDR3 DNA sequence: TGTGCCAGCAGTCTCAGGGGCAGGGGCCCTTACGAGCAGTACGTC.

This clonotype was observed a handful of times. The chain combines TRBV12-3 or TRBV12-4 with TRBJ1-1; tentative D call: TRBD1 (6 bases). Trimming left V 4 bases short and J 1 base short, with 13 bases between. This CDR3 is built from 15 residues. The CDR3 reads CASSSHRAGNTEAFF. For the CDR3, the DNA is TGTGCCAGCAGTTCCCACAGGGCGGGGAACACTGAAGCTTTCTTT.

This clonotype appeared many times. J is TRBJ2-1 and V is TRBV10-3; weak D call: TRBD2 (6 bases). Germline loops: CDR1 ENHRY, CDR2 SYGVKD. CDR3 length: 16 residues. Trimming shortened V by 5 bases and J by 0 bases, and 14 bases separated the two germline ends. The CDR3 DNA reads TGTGCCATCAGTCAAGCGGGCCTTACCTCCTACAATGAGCAGTTCTTC. Translated: CAISQAGLTSYNEQFF.

J is TRBJ2-7 and V is TRBV7-2, with TRBD2 matching 7 bases. The J segment lost 2 bases and the V segment lost 5 bases, leaving 12 bases of the junction unmatched. Germline lookup yields CDR1 SGHTA and CDR2 FQGNSA. This CDR3 has 16 residues. For the CDR3, the DNA is TGTGCCAGCAGCCCGGATGTCAAAGCGGGACCCTACGAGCAGTACTTC. Translating gives CASSPDVKAGPYEQYF.

This clonotype appeared many times. This chain uses TRBV20-1 with TRBJ2-1, with a weak D call TRBD2 (6 bases). V lost 0 bases and J 0 bases, leaving 15 bases between the germline ends. CDR3 length: 17 amino acids. Germline CDR1 is DFQATT and CDR2 is SNEGSKA (reference sequence). CDR3 sequence: CSARDVAAWSSYNEQFF. The CDR3 coding sequence is TGCAGTGCTAGAGATGTAGCGGCCTGGAGCTCCTACAATGAGCAGTTCTTC.

The sample holds a few counts of this clonotype. This sequence joins TRBV15 and TRBJ2-5; no definite D call. The CDR3 is made up of 14 amino acids. CDR1 is LNHNV and CDR2 is YYDKDF in the germline V gene (reference sequence). V was clipped by 1 base and J by 0 bases, with 6 bases between them. This CDR3 is CATSRGPYQETQYF. CDR3 in DNA: TGTGCCACCAGCAGAGGACCGTACCAAGAGACCCAGTACTTC. Based on the CDR3 plus reference TRBV15 and TRBJ2-5, the full variable domain is DAMVIQNPRYQVTQFGKPVTLSCSQTLNHNVMYWYQQKSSQAPKLLFHYYDKDFNNEADTPDNFQSRRPNTSFCFLDIRSPGLGDTAMYLCATSRGPYQETQYFGPGTRLLVL.

This clonotype appeared many times. The genes are TRBV27 and TRBJ2-3; no reliable D call. Germline V CDR1 and CDR2: MNHEY, SMNVEV (reference sequence). This CDR3 has 15 residues. The ends were cut back, 0 bases at V and 1 base at J, with 8 bases in the middle. The CDR3 bases are TGTGCCAGCAGTTTATCTGCTTTCGGCACAGATACGCAGTATTTT. As protein: CASSLSAFGTDTQYF.

The chain uses TRBV3-1 and TRBJ2-1; 14 nucleotides match TRBD2. CDR1 LGHDT and CDR2 YNNKEL come from the germline V gene (reference sequence). The CDR3 has 19 residues. Trimming cost V 0 bases and J 6 bases; bases outside gene matches: 10. In DNA, the CDR3 is TGTGCCAGCAGCCAAGATACTCCGGGACTAGCGGGAGTACGCAATGAGCAGTTCTTC. Protein product: CASSQDTPGLAGVRNEQFF.

This clonotype was seen repeatedly, ten times or more. The J gene is TRBJ2-7, the V gene TRBV5-6; D unresolved. V was cut by 4 bases and J by 4 bases, with 9 bases left in between. This CDR3 has 12 residues. CDR1 and CDR2 (germline): SGHDT, YYEEEE. The CDR3: CASSRADYEQYV. CDR3 bases: TGTGCCAGCAGCAGGGCGGATTACGAGCAGTACGTC.

The genes are TRBV2 and TRBJ2-3; D not resolved. Germline assignment: CDR1 SNHLY and CDR2 FYNNEI. The V end was cut by 8 bases, the J end by 3 bases, with 12 bases between. This CDR3 spans 13 amino acids. The CDR3 here is CASYGGETDTQYF. DNA of the CDR3: TGTGCCAGCTACGGTGGAGAGACAGATACGCAGTATTTT.

The table lists this clonotype with many counts. This chain joins TRBV15 and TRBJ2-2, with unresolved D. There are 14 residues in the CDR3. V was shortened by 0 bases and J by 9 bases, with 11 bases between the two germline ends. Germline CDR1 is LNHNV and CDR2 is YYDKDF (reference sequence). CDR3 amino acids: CATSRDELNWELFF. CDR3 nucleotides: TGTGCCACCAGCAGAGATGAGCTCAACTGGGAGCTGTTTTTT.

This clonotype came up many times. This chain uses TRBV3-1 with TRBJ2-3; D gene unclear. CDR3 length: 15 amino acids. V lost 7 bases and J lost 7, with 21 bases in between. The germline V gene has CDR1 LGHDT and CDR2 YNNKEL (reference sequence). CDR3 residues: CASTLGNAGSNTQYF. For the CDR3, the DNA is TGTGCCAGCACCCTAGGAAATGCAGGCTCTAATACGCAGTATTTT.

This clonotype has a count of ten or more. This chain joins TRBV20-1 and TRBJ2-5; possible D gene TRBD1, 5 bases. This CDR3 spans 15 amino acids. Per germline, CDR1 DFQATT and CDR2 SNEGSKA (reference sequence). V dropped 0 bases and J dropped 4 bases, with 15 bases sitting between them. CDR3 loop: CSARDFLGEGETQYF. In nucleotides, the CDR3 is TGCAGTGCTAGAGATTTTTTAGGGGAAGGAGAGACCCAGTACTTC.

This clonotype has a count of ten or more. The chain joins TRBV12-3 or TRBV12-4 to TRBJ2-3; D ambiguous. CDR3 length: 12 residues. The germline V and J ends were trimmed by 6 bases and 6 bases, with 10 bases remaining between them. CDR3 loop: CASSLLRDTQYF. DNA of the CDR3: TGTGCCAGCAGCTTATTGCGGGATACGCAGTATTTT.

This clonotype was counted at least ten times. V and J are TRBV4-1 and TRBJ2-3, with 7 bases aligning to TRBD2. With V trimmed by 1 base and J by 8 bases, 18 bases remained unmatched. The CDR3 consists of 18 residues. Germline loops: CDR1 MGHRA, CDR2 YSYEKL. CDR3 bases: TGCGCCAGCAGCCAAGGACCGCAAATTAGCGGGTTCGTCGCTACGCAGTATTTT. This codes for CASSQGPQISGFVATQYF.

This clonotype was seen only a few times. V usage is TRBV4-2 and J usage is TRBJ2-1; 9 nucleotides match TRBD1. J was trimmed by 7 bases and V by 5 bases; bases with no gene match: 12. This CDR3 spans 16 amino acids. The germline CDR1 and CDR2 sequences are LGHNA and YNFKEQ. The DNA of the CDR3 is TGTGCCAGCAGCTCAGGGGGAGGACAGGGGACGAATGAGCAGTTCTTC. Translation: CASSSGGGQGTNEQFF.

This sequence joins TRBV7-9 and TRBJ2-3, with D perhaps TRBD2 (5 bases). Trimming removed 5 bases at V and 4 bases at J, with 10 bases between. CDR3 length equals 13 residues. CDR1 and CDR2 (germline): SEHNR, FQNEAQ (reference sequence). The CDR3 nucleotides read TGTGCCAGCAGCCCAAAGGAGGCAGATACGCAGTATTTT. Translation: CASSPKEADTQYF.

This clonotype was seen at least ten times. The chain uses TRBV20-1 and TRBJ2-3; weak D call: TRBD2 (6 bases). The germline CDR1 and CDR2 sequences are DFQATT and SNEGSKA (reference sequence). This CDR3 region has 14 residues. V dropped 3 bases and J dropped 5 bases, with 15 bases sitting between them. The CDR3: CSASLEGDRDTQYF. CDR3 in DNA: TGCAGTGCTAGTTTGGAGGGAGATAGAGATACGCAGTATTTT.

The V call is TRBV27, the J call TRBJ2-7; 10 nucleotides match TRBD2. In germline, CDR1 is MNHEY, CDR2 SMNVEV (reference sequence). This CDR3 comprises 15 residues. The V and J ends lost 5 bases and 4 bases, in that order; junction bases with no gene match: 8. The CDR3 protein is CASSLSGLASYEQYF. CDR3 in DNA: TGTGCCAGCAGTCTCTCGGGACTAGCGTCGTACGAGCAGTACTTC.

The rearrangement uses TRBV2 and TRBJ2-1; TRBD1 matches 8 bases. The CDR3 loop spans 14 amino acids. Trimming removed 7 bases from V and 9 bases from J; junction bases left unmatched: 11. Germline loops: CDR1 SNHLY, CDR2 FYNNEI. The CDR3 sequence: CASKGAGGEVEQFF. CDR3 coding DNA: TGTGCCAGCAAAGGGGCAGGGGGCGAGGTTGAGCAGTTCTTC.

A few counts support this clonotype. This chain links TRBV5-1 with TRBJ1-1, with D unclear. V lost 4 bases, J lost 0 bases, and 10 bases lay in between. This CDR3 region has 14 residues. Germline values: CDR1 SGHRS, CDR2 YFSETQ. In DNA, the CDR3 is TGCGCCAGCAGCCTTCTTGGAGTGAACACTGAAGCTTTCTTT. Translation gives CASSLLGVNTEAFF.

This clonotype was seen a handful of times. The rearrangement links TRBV9 to TRBJ2-5, with 8 bases identical to TRBD1. This CDR3 is built from 15 residues. CDR1 SGDLS and CDR2 YYNGEE come from the germline V gene. Losses at the gene ends were 0 bases for V and 3 bases for J; bases not matched to a gene: 4. The DNA of the CDR3 is TGTGCCAGCAGCGTAGGGCCGACAGGGGAAGAGACCCAGTACTTC. Amino acids: CASSVGPTGEETQYF. The full variable domain, rest sourced from reference TRBV9 and TRBJ2-5, is DSGVTQTPKHLITATGQRVTLRCSPRSGDLSVYWYQQSLDQGLQFLIQYYNGEERAKGNILERFSAQQFPDLHSELNLSSLELGDSALYFCASSVGPTGEETQYFGPGTRLLVL.

J is TRBJ2-7 and V is TRBV12-3 or TRBV12-4, with 9 nucleotides matching TRBD2. This CDR3 is 16 amino acids long. Trimming cost V 3 bases and J 3 bases; bases outside gene matches: 9. The CDR3 loop is CASSLGSGRTIYEQYF. In nucleotides, the CDR3 is TGTGCCAGCAGTTTGGGTAGCGGGAGAACTATCTACGAGCAGTACTTC.

This clonotype was seen a handful of times. The chain combines TRBV12-5 with TRBJ2-5, with D uncertain. Germline V lookup: CDR1 LGHNT, CDR2 FRNRAP. With 7 bases removed from V and 1 base from J, the gap between germline ends came to 13 bases. The CDR3 consists of 14 residues. CDR3 in DNA: TGTGCTAGTGCCACAGAAAGTGCCCAAGAGACCCAGTACTTC. The encoded protein is CASATESAQETQYF.